Included here is one T cell receptor (beta chain) sequence, with context. Its antigen is as yet unknown. This sample is drawn from a study of blood T cells in healthy people across ages. Study outcomes and limitations: The fall in TCR beta diversity per million T cells was roughly linear with age.

The CDR3 has 11 residues. Germline V gene sequence: CDR1 LGHDT, CDR2 YNNKEL (reference sequence). The ends were cut back, 0 bases at V and 8 bases at J, with 4 bases in the middle. Researchers collected about 9.1 milliliters of peripheral blood from every single donor. Alongside a J-beta primer mix, a sample-barcoded 5' primer served in a second PCR lasting about 7 to 12 cycles. Researchers report that each sample yielded at least 3 million CDR3-containing paired-end reads. TCRdb passed the 5' RACE reads through MiXCR, listing each CDR3 protein once. Among about 1,400,000 distinct CDR3 sequences listed, 42% were seen once.

The specimen sequenced was blood. The chain couples TRBV3-1 to TRBJ1-2; D gene uncertain. The clonotype originates from a woman in her late teens or twenties in good health. In nucleotides, the CDR3 is TGTGCCAGCAGCCAAGAGAGGGGCTACACCTTC. Translating gives CASSQERGYTF.